There are a few counts of the clone carrying this T cell receptor beta chain. What it binds is unknown. The record originates from a study of cytotoxic CD8 clonotypes in ibrutinib-treated CLL. Study-level background: Partial response occurred in roughly 25 patients and complete response in 2; at median approximately 68 months, around 14 remained remitted and 12 progressed. General study points: Ibrutinib response saw clonality rise, and progression saw it return toward baseline.

Sequencing sought depths of 1 in 200,000 to 1 in 1 million T cells. Produced via immunoSEQ multiplex PCR; TCRdb's table is partial and in-frame only. The repertoire includes around 310,000 clones, around four fifths of them detected once, and over 5.5% sits in the top ten. Library input was roughly 1.8 micrograms of DNA from cryopreserved PBMCs. There are 16 residues in the CDR3. V gave up 4 bases and J gave up 1 base, with 12 bases separating them. Germline V CDR1 and CDR2: SGHRS, YFSETQ. The V and J genes are TRBV5-1 and TRBJ2-6, with D unresolved. Sequenced material: PBMCs, taken before ibrutinib treatment. The clonotype comes from a human donor with chronic lymphocytic leukemia. This chain's CDR3 is CASSPQGLSGANVLTF. In DNA, the CDR3 is TGCGCCAGCAGCCCTCAAGGTCTGTCTGGGGCCAACGTCCTGACTTTC.